What follows describes a single T cell receptor (beta chain). In the original analysis: Amplifying reference gene primers gave estimates of nucleated cell counts. The table came from immunoSEQ multiplex PCR; TCRdb's copy has only in-frame clones and leaves some out. V and J calls plus clone size are reproduced from that table; the DNA served to infer D and trimming. The sample carries some 150,000 clones, approximately 83% recorded once. Looked up from germline, CDR1 is KGHSH and CDR2 is LQKENI. Losses at the gene ends were 6 bases for V and 6 bases for J; bases not matched to a gene: 10. The CDR3 totals 15 residues. The sample originates from a study of blood T cell repertoires in COVID-19. Background on the study: Acute and convalescent COVID-19 specimens originated in the United States, Italy and Spain. Sample material is recorded as cDNA or gDNA derived from T cells, B-cell-depleted T cells, or PBMCs.

The clonotype originates from a woman aged 55-69 years with COVID-19, enrolled during active disease. The sample taken for sequencing was peripheral blood. This sequence joins TRBV18 and TRBJ1-2, with 10 bases fitting TRBD1. The CDR3 loop is CASSHTGTGVDGYTF. CDR3 nucleotides: TGTGCCAGCTCCCATACAGGGACAGGGGTAGATGGCTACACCTTC.